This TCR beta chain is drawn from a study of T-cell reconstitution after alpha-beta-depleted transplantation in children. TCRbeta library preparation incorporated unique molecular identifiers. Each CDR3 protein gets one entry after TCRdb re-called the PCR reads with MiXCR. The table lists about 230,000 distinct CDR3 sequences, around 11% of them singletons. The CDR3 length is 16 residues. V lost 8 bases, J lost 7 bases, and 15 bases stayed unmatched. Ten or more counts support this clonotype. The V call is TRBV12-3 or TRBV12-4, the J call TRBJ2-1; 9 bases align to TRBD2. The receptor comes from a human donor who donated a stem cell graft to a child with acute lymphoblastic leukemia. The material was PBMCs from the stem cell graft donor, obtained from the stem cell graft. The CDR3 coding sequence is TGTGCCAGCGCGAGGCTAGCGGGACCAAGAGGAAATGAGCAGTTCTTC. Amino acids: CASARLAGPRGNEQFF.